This passage covers 24 T cell receptor beta chains from one sample sequenced in a study of beta chain features in type 1 diabetes. The isolated RNA, all of it, was reverse transcribed, so expressed TCRB transcripts were what got sequenced. The method was immunoSEQ multiplex PCR; TCRdb's version includes in-frame clones alone and lacks a portion of them. The data show around 140,000 clones, approximately 10% seen once. Material for sequencing was central memory CD4+ T cells from blood. Receptors originate from a woman aged 40 to 50 in good health.

This clone has a count of ten or more. The V gene is TRBV14, the J gene TRBJ1-2; unclear D gene. The CDR3 is 12 residues long. V lost 5 bases and J 8 bases, leaving 12 bases between the germline ends. Germline CDR1 is SGHDN and CDR2 is FVKESK. The CDR3: CASSTAGRGYTF. The CDR3 DNA follows: TGTGCCAGCAGCACCGCTGGGCGAGGCTACACCTTC.

The chain combines TRBV18 with TRBJ1-5; a weak D match, TRBD1 (6 bases). This CDR3 has 14 amino acids. Germline V gene sequence: CDR1 KGHSH, CDR2 LQKENI. V shed 6 bases and J shed 7 bases, with 16 bases lying between them. In DNA, the CDR3 is TGTGCCAGCTCCTTCGGCGGGGGGGCGCAGCCCCAGCATTTT. Its translation: CASSFGGGAQPQHF. Using reference TRBV18 and TRBJ1-5 for the parts outside the CDR3, the full variable domain is NAGVMQNPRHLVRRRGQEARLRCSPMKGHSHVYWYRQLPEEGLKFMVYLQKENIIDESGMPKERFSAEFPKEGPSILRIQQVVRGDSAAYFCASSFGGGAQPQHFGDGTRLSIL.

This clone was seen more than once but under ten times. This chain connects TRBV2 to TRBJ2-7, with 10 bases identical to TRBD2. Germline loops: CDR1 SNHLY, CDR2 FYNNEI. Trimming at V came to 7 bases and at J to 0 bases, leaving 12 bases not matched to a gene. This CDR3 is built from 17 residues. This chain's CDR3 is CASTGGSSGGHSYEQYF. CDR3 nucleotides: TGTGCCAGCACGGGCGGGTCTAGCGGGGGCCACTCCTACGAGCAGTACTTC.

The genes are TRBV5-1 and TRBJ2-3, with TRBD2 identical over 12 bases. The CDR3 runs to 16 residues. V gave up 0 bases and J gave up 6 bases; unmatched junction bases: 5. The germline CDR1 and CDR2 sequences are SGHRS and YFSETQ. The CDR3 is CASSLELAGGADTQYF. The CDR3 DNA is TGCGCCAGCAGCTTGGAACTAGCGGGGGGCGCGGATACGCAGTATTTT.

The rearrangement links TRBV2 to TRBJ2-1; 9 bases map to TRBD1. Germline loops: CDR1 SNHLY, CDR2 FYNNEI. J gave up 0 bases and V 3 bases, and 0 bases lay outside the gene matches. The CDR3 is 15 residues long. The CDR3 protein is CASSEDRGSYNEQFF. For the CDR3, the DNA is TGTGCCAGCAGTGAGGACAGGGGCTCCTACAATGAGCAGTTCTTC. Full variable domain (remainder filled in from reference TRBV2 and TRBJ2-1): EPEVTQTPSHQVTQMGQEVILRCVPISNHLYFYWYRQILGQKVEFLVSFYNNEISEKSEIFDDQFSVERPDGSNFTLKIRSTKLEDSAMYFCASSEDRGSYNEQFFGPGTRLTVL.

This clone was seen a handful of times. The same CDR3 is also encoded by other DNA sequences in this sample. This chain links TRBV5-6 with TRBJ2-1; 12 bases align to TRBD2. V gave up 4 bases and J gave up 4 bases; unmatched junction bases: 6. The germline V gene encodes CDR1 SGHDT and CDR2 YYEEEE. CDR3 length: 16 residues. The DNA of the CDR3 is TGTGCCAGCAGCCTAATGACTAGCGGGGGATACAATGAGCAGTTCTTC. Protein product: CASSLMTSGGYNEQFF.

The chain joins TRBV7-6 to TRBJ2-5; D is perhaps TRBD2 (7 bases). Germline CDR1 and CDR2: SGHVS and FNYEAQ. Trimming took 3 bases from V and 4 from J, leaving 12 bases between them. This CDR3 contains 14 residues. CDR3 amino acids: CASSFRGGAETQYF. CDR3 nucleotides: TGTGCCAGCAGCTTTAGGGGGGGGGCAGAGACCCAGTACTTC.

This clone was seen at least ten times. The gene calls are TRBV11-2 and TRBJ2-4, with D hard to call. CDR3 length: 13 amino acids. From germline, CDR1 is SGHAT and CDR2 FQNNGV. With 2 bases removed from V and 11 bases from J, the gap between germline ends came to 13 bases. The CDR3 DNA follows: TGTGCCAGCAGCTTAAGTGACTCTGGTCTTCAGTACTTC. Translating it yields CASSLSDSGLQYF.

The table lists this clone with a few counts. The chain is built from TRBV10-3 and TRBJ2-5, with D perhaps TRBD2 (7 bases). Trimming left V 10 bases short and J 3 bases short, with 18 bases between. The CDR3 length is 14 residues. The germline CDR1 and CDR2 sequences are ENHRY and SYGVKD. The CDR3 loop is CATAVEGGKETQYF. As DNA, the CDR3 is TGTGCCACCGCGGTGGAGGGGGGGAAAGAGACCCAGTACTTC.

The V gene is TRBV6-5, the J gene TRBJ2-5; 8 positions agree with TRBD1. V lost 8 bases to trimming and J lost 4 bases; unmatched junction nucleotides: 9. The CDR3 spans 14 residues. Germline CDR1 and CDR2: MNHEY and SVGAGI. CDR3 protein: CASRPQGAGETQYF. The CDR3, as DNA: TGTGCCAGCCGGCCCCAGGGGGCCGGAGAGACCCAGTACTTC.

This clone came up a few times. The chain recombines TRBV29-1 with TRBJ2-1; D may be TRBD1 (6 bases). Germline V gives CDR1 SQVTM, CDR2 ANQGSEA. The CDR3 has 14 residues. V lost 2 bases, J lost 6 bases, and 14 bases lay in between. CDR3 coding DNA: TGCAGCGTTGAATGGGGGCCCACGGCCAATGAGCAGTTCTTC. It specifies CSVEWGPTANEQFF.

This clone has more than one count but fewer than ten. V and J are TRBV9 and TRBJ2-2, with D perhaps TRBD2 (5 bases). CDR1 and CDR2 (germline): SGDLS, YYNGEE. V was trimmed by 3 bases and J by 6 bases, leaving 9 bases between them. The CDR3 is 13 amino acids. The CDR3 protein is CASSGHGAGELFF. The CDR3 nucleotides read TGTGCCAGCAGCGGACACGGGGCCGGGGAGCTGTTTTTT.

This chain links TRBV2 with TRBJ2-7; TRBD1 matches at 7 bases. V dropped 6 bases and J dropped 3; count of bases not matched to a gene: 8. The CDR3 consists of 14 residues. The germline V gene encodes CDR1 SNHLY and CDR2 FYNNEI. CDR3: CASSLQGIVYEQYF. The CDR3, as DNA: TGTGCCAGCAGCCTACAGGGGATCGTCTACGAGCAGTACTTC. Using reference TRBV2 and TRBJ2-7 for the parts outside the CDR3, the full variable domain is EPEVTQTPSHQVTQMGQEVILRCVPISNHLYFYWYRQILGQKVEFLVSFYNNEISEKSEIFDDQFSVERPDGSNFTLKIRSTKLEDSAMYFCASSLQGIVYEQYFGPGTRLTVT.

This clone was detected ten times or more. This chain links TRBV18 with TRBJ2-7; weak D call: TRBD2 (5 bases). Germline V CDR1 and CDR2: KGHSH, LQKENI. This CDR3 region has 11 residues. V was shortened by 8 bases and J by 6 bases, with 11 bases between the two germline ends. The CDR3 bases are TGTGCCAGCGCCGAAGCGGTCGAGCAGTACTTC. Its protein product is CASAEAVEQYF.

The gene calls are TRBV12-5 and TRBJ2-3; no definite D call. There are 13 residues in the CDR3. Per germline, CDR1 LGHNT and CDR2 FRNRAP. Trimming cost V 5 bases and J 1 base, with 7 bases left between them. The CDR3 sequence is CASGPTGTDTQYF. The CDR3 DNA is TGTGCTAGTGGTCCCACTGGCACAGATACGCAGTATTTT.

This clone has just a few counts. The chain couples TRBV2 to TRBJ2-3; 9 bases agree with TRBD2. J gave up 3 bases and V 2 bases, and 12 bases lay outside the gene matches. There are 18 residues in the CDR3. CDR1 is SNHLY and CDR2 is FYNNEI in the germline V gene. CDR3 sequence reads: CASSETPTGAGGTDTQYF. CDR3 nucleotides: TGTGCCAGCAGTGAAACCCCCACCGGAGCGGGGGGTACAGATACGCAGTATTTT.

This chain uses TRBV9 with TRBJ2-1; weak D call: TRBD2 (7 bases). Germline lookup yields CDR1 SGDLS and CDR2 YYNGEE. This CDR3 contains 14 residues. V was clipped by 3 bases and J by 10 bases, with 17 bases between them. This CDR3 is CASSEGGHGGEQFF. The CDR3 nucleotides read TGTGCCAGCAGCGAGGGGGGGCATGGCGGGGAGCAGTTCTTC.

CDR3 loop: CASRIAGASTDTQYF. The DNA of the CDR3 is TGTGCCAGCAGAATAGCGGGGGCTAGCACAGATACGCAGTATTTT. The chain couples TRBV2 to TRBJ2-3; 9 bases align to TRBD2. CDR3 length: 15 residues. Germline-derived CDR1 and CDR2 are SNHLY and FYNNEI. The trim removed 6 bases at V and 0 bases at J, leaving 4 bases unmatched.

The chain carries TRBV12-5 and TRBJ2-3, with unresolved D. The CDR3 sequence is 13 residues long. Between the trimmed V and J ends, which lost 6 bases and 7 bases, there was a span of 14 bases. The germline V gene encodes CDR1 LGHNT and CDR2 FRNRAP. The CDR3 protein is CASGPKTGYTQYF. Written as DNA, the CDR3 is TGTGCTAGTGGCCCCAAGACTGGCTATACGCAGTATTTT. Supplemented by reference TRBV12-5 and TRBJ2-3, the full variable domain reads DARVTQTPRHKVTEMGQEVTMRCQPILGHNTVFWYRQTMMQGLELLAYFRNRAPLDDSGMPKDRFSAEMPDATLATLKIQPSEPRDSAVYFCASGPKTGYTQYFGPGTRLTVL.

This clone appeared a few times. This chain connects TRBV7-2 to TRBJ2-2; D call uncertain. V lost 4 bases, J lost 3 bases, and 3 bases lay in between. From germline, CDR1 is SGHTA and CDR2 FQGNSA. The CDR3 loop spans 12 amino acids. The CDR3, as DNA: TGTGCCAGCAGCTCCTACACCGGGGAGCTGTTTTTT. Translated, it gives CASSSYTGELFF.

This chain joins TRBV7-2 and TRBJ2-2, with D possibly being TRBD1 (6 bases). The CDR3 contains 16 residues. V shed 4 bases and J shed 8 bases, with 20 bases lying between them. The germline V gene encodes CDR1 SGHTA and CDR2 FQGNSA. This CDR3 is CASSSDPGTNGGELFF. CDR3 sequence (DNA): TGTGCCAGCAGCTCCGACCCCGGGACAAATGGGGGGGAGCTGTTTTTT.

V and J are TRBV10-2 and TRBJ2-7; perhaps TRBD2 as D (6 bases). Trimming cost V 2 bases and J 0 bases, with 14 bases left between them. This CDR3 is built from 16 residues. Looked up from germline, CDR1 is WSHSY and CDR2 is SAAADI. In DNA, the CDR3 is TGCGCCAGCAGTGAGGCGGGGTCCGTAGGCTCCTACGAGCAGTACTTC. It translates to CASSEAGSVGSYEQYF.

The genes are TRBV27 and TRBJ1-6; 7 bases are shared with TRBD1. J lost 6 bases, V lost 7 bases, and 9 bases had no gene match. Germline-derived CDR1 and CDR2 are MNHEY and SMNVEV (reference sequence). The length of the CDR3 is 15 residues. The CDR3 bases are TGTGCCAGCACCAGACAGGGCCTCGCTAATTCACCCCTCCACTTT. It translates to CASTRQGLANSPLHF.

The chain employs TRBV7-6 and TRBJ2-5, with no clear D. Germline assignment: CDR1 SGHVS and CDR2 FNYEAQ. The CDR3 sequence is 14 residues long. Trimming left V 0 bases short and J 9 bases short, with 14 bases between. The CDR3 sequence is CASSLAPPPSAQYF. CDR3 DNA: TGTGCCAGCAGCTTAGCTCCCCCCCCGAGTGCCCAGTACTTC.